The clone carrying this T cell receptor beta chain has only a few counts. Its antigen is unidentified. CDR3 length: 15 residues. Germline V CDR1 and CDR2: MNHNY, SVGAGI (reference sequence). The ends lost 2 bases at V and 1 base at J; junction bases unmatched: 4. This specimen comes from a study of cytomegalovirus exposure and HLA in healthy donors. Study-wide points: According to the study, approximately 150 TCR beta chains were cytomegalovirus-associated.

60 Vbeta and 13 Jbeta primers were used in PCR. The data were produced by immunoSEQ multiplex PCR, yet TCRdb's version contains in-frame clones alone and is incomplete. The repertoire has around 97,000 clones, around 10% of them found once; the top ten carry 4.5% to 6.5%. Sequenced input: PBMCs. V and J are TRBV6-6 and TRBJ1-1; 7 positions match TRBD1. The sequence derives from a man aged 45-60 years in good health and CMV-seropositive. The CDR3, as DNA: TGTGCCAGCAGTTACACGGGACAGCGGAACACTGAAGCTTTCTTT. Protein product: CASSYTGQRNTEAFF.